A selection of T cell receptor beta chains follows, all from one sample in a study of T cells in Graves' hyperthyroidism and ophthalmopathy. One entry per CDR3 protein, called by TCRdb with MiXCR from the multiplex PCR reads. The sample includes 360,000 or so distinct CDR3 sequences, roughly 15% of them seen just once. Material: blood. All receptors derive from a woman aged 55 to 70 with Graves' ophthalmopathy. CDR3s include the opening cysteine and the closing phenylalanine or tryptophan. A D gene is named only where the DNA matches it firmly. Rows may omit the clone size; those that give it use once, few, many or a size class.

d_call | clone_size | j_call | v_call | cdr3_length | cdr3_nt | cdr3_aa
. | few | TRBJ2-1 | TRBV20-1 | 12 | TGCAGTCCAAAACGGAGTGTCAATGGGCAGTTCTTC | CSPKRSVNGQFF
TRBD2 | . | TRBJ2-2 | TRBV6-1 | 15 | TGTGCCAGCAGGGAGAGCGGGAGCACCACCGGGGAGCTGTTTTTT | CASRESGSTTGELFF
. | . | TRBJ1-6 | TRBV20-1 | 13 | TGCAGTGCTGGAAGACGGGATAATTCACCCCTCCACTTT | CSAGRRDNSPLHF
. | many | TRBJ2-4 | TRBV20-1 | 15 | TGCAGTGCTAGAGGGGGGACTCCAGCCAAAAACATTCAGTACTTC | CSARGGTPAKNIQYF
TRBD1 | . | TRBJ2-6 | TRBV6-5 | 19 | TGTGCCAGCAGTTACCGATGGGGACAGGGGGCAACTGGGGCCAACGTCCTGACTTTC | CASSYRWGQGATGANVLTF
. | . | TRBJ2-3 | TRBV7-3 | 13 | TGTGCCAGCAGCTACGAGCGGAGGGGGACGCAGTATTTT | CASSYERRGTQYF
. | many | TRBJ2-7 | TRBV7-6 | 17 | TGTGCCAGCAGCTTAATAGGTGGTTCTCCAGGGGGAGGAGAGCAGTACTTC | CASSLIGGSPGGGEQYF
TRBD1 | . | TRBJ1-5 | TRBV19 | 15 | TGTGCCAGTAGTTTGGGACAGGCCTTCAATCAGCCCCAGCATTTT | CASSLGQAFNQPQHF
TRBD2 | many | TRBJ2-3 | TRBV7-3 | 14 | TGTGCCAGCAGCAGGGGAGGGCCGAGGGATACGCAGTATTTT | CASSRGGPRDTQYF
TRBD2 | . | TRBJ2-2 | TRBV3-1 | 18 | TGTGCCAGCAGCCCATTCGGGACTCCATCCGGGGGGACCGGGGAGCTGTTTTTT | CASSPFGTPSGGTGELFF
TRBD2 | . | TRBJ2-5 | TRBV19 | 16 | TGTGCCAGTAGTTACGGACTAGCGGGAGGACAAGAGACCCAGTACTTC | CASSYGLAGGQETQYF
. | few | TRBJ2-5 | TRBV9 | 13 | TGTGCCAGCAGCTTCTCACCCGGGGAGACCCAGTACTTC | CASSFSPGETQYF
. | many | TRBJ2-3 | TRBV2 | 16 | TGTGCCAGCAGTGAAACGCCGGCCTATAGCACAGATACGCAGTATTTT | CASSETPAYSTDTQYF
. | . | TRBJ2-3 | TRBV9 | 15 | TGTGCCAGCAGCGTAGGGGAGCGGCCGTCAGATACGCAGTATTTT | CASSVGERPSDTQYF
TRBD2 | few | TRBJ2-1 | TRBV6-1 | 19 | TGTGCCAGCAGTTTCAGGACTAGCGGGAGGGGATTCAGGAACAATGAGCAGTTCTTC | CASSFRTSGRGFRNNEQFF
. | few | TRBJ1-2 | TRBV28 | 13 | TGTGCCAGCAGCTGGGGGCGAGGCGATGGCTACACCTTC | CASSWGRGDGYTF
. | many | TRBJ2-3 | TRBV6-5 | 16 | TGTGCCAGCAGTTACTCGAATCCCACATTGGGAGATACGCAGTATTTT | CASSYSNPTLGDTQYF
. | few | TRBJ1-2 | TRBV7-9 | 12 | TGTGCCAGCAGCTTAGGGGGTCGGGGCTACACCTTC | CASSLGGRGYTF
. | many | TRBJ1-4 | TRBV20-1 | 15 | TGCAGTGCTAGTTCGACCCCTCAATTTATGGAAAAACTGTTTTTT | CSASSTPQFMEKLFF
. | . | TRBJ2-2 | TRBV20-1 | 14 | TGCAGTGCTAGAGATGGCACTCGCCCCGGGGAGCTGTTTTTT | CSARDGTRPGELFF
. | many | TRBJ2-1 | TRBV11-2 | 16 | TGTGCCAGCAGCTTAGATCATTGGGGGAGAGGCAATGAGCAGTTCTTC | CASSLDHWGRGNEQFF
. | few | TRBJ2-5 | TRBV24-1 | 16 | TGTGCCACCAGTGATTTGGACCCGGGGAATCAAGAGACCCAGTACTTC | CATSDLDPGNQETQYF
. | . | TRBJ1-3 | TRBV20-1 | 14 | TGCAGTGCAAAGGGCATCTTCGGCGGAAACACCATATATTTT | CSAKGIFGGNTIYF
TRBD1 | few | TRBJ1-4 | TRBV7-9 | 15 | TGTGCCAGCAGCTCCTACAGGGGCCCTAATGAAAAACTGTTTTTT | CASSSYRGPNEKLFF
. | many | TRBJ2-6 | TRBV7-8 | 15 | TGTGCCAGCAGCTTAGTCGATACTGGGGCCAACGTCCTGACTTTC | CASSLVDTGANVLTF
TRBD2 | few | TRBJ2-1 | TRBV9 | 15 | TGTGCCAGCAGCGTAGGAGGTGCGGGAGGGAATGAGCAGTTCTTC | CASSVGGAGGNEQFF
. | . | TRBJ1-1 | TRBV20-1 | 13 | TGCAGTGCTAGGATCAGCATGAACACTGAAGCTTTCTTT | CSARISMNTEAFF
TRBD2 | . | TRBJ2-7 | TRBV6-1 | 14 | TGTGCCAGCAGGCTTAGCGGGAGTGGATACGAGCAGTACTTC | CASRLSGSGYEQYF
TRBD2 | . | TRBJ2-7 | TRBV25-1 | 15 | TGTGCCAGCAGTGCCTTACTAGCGGGAAACTACGAGCAGTACTTC | CASSALLAGNYEQYF
. | many | TRBJ2-3 | TRBV7-8 | 12 | TGTGCCAGCAGGACAGTCACAGATACGCAGTATTTT | CASRTVTDTQYF
. | many | TRBJ1-5 | TRBV30 | 14 | TGTGCCTGGAGGGTAAGTCAGTTCAATCAGCCCCAGCATTTT | CAWRVSQFNQPQHF
TRBD2 | many | TRBJ2-1 | TRBV5-1 | 15 | TGCGCCAGCAGCTTTGTAACTAGCGGAGGGAATGAGCAGTTCTTC | CASSFVTSGGNEQFF
. | . | TRBJ2-5 | TRBV5-1 | 13 | TGCGCCAGCAGCGGGGGACCGAAAGAGACCCAGTACTTC | CASSGGPKETQYF
TRBD2 | many | TRBJ2-5 | TRBV20-1 | 15 | TGCAGTGCTAGCGACTGGACTAGCGTGAAAGAGACCCAGTACTTC | CSASDWTSVKETQYF
. | . | TRBJ2-3 | TRBV7-9 | 17 | TGTGCCAGCAGCTTAGACTCAGGGGGAGGATCCACAGATACGCAGTATTTT | CASSLDSGGGSTDTQYF
TRBD2 | . | TRBJ2-6 | TRBV12-3/TRBV12-4 | 17 | TGTGCCAGCAGTGAGACTAGCGGAAGCTCTGGGGCCAACGTCCTGACTTTC | CASSETSGSSGANVLTF
TRBD2 | many | TRBJ2-3 | TRBV10-3 | 15 | TGTGCCATCAGCACCCGGGCGGGAGGGACAGATACGCAGTATTTT | CAISTRAGGTDTQYF
TRBD2 | few | TRBJ2-1 | TRBV6-5 | 19 | TGTGCCAGCAGTACTCTAGCGGGAGGGTTTCAGGGCTCCTACAATGAGCAGTTCTTC | CASSTLAGGFQGSYNEQFF
TRBD2 | many | TRBJ2-2 | TRBV20-1 | 16 | TGCAGTGCCGAAGACGTAGCGGGAGTGTACACCGGGGAGCTGTTTTTT | CSAEDVAGVYTGELFF
. | many | TRBJ2-3 | TRBV7-2 | 16 | TGTGCCAGCAGCTTAGACCCAAGAACAAACACAGATACGCAGTATTTT | CASSLDPRTNTDTQYF
TRBD1 | many | TRBJ1-5 | TRBV28 | 14 | TGTGCCAGCAGTTTCGGGACAGGGTTTCAGCCCCAGCATTTT | CASSFGTGFQPQHF
. | many | TRBJ2-1 | TRBV5-1 | 13 | TGCGCCAGCAGCCCAAATGTGGGCAATGAGCAGTTCTTC | CASSPNVGNEQFF
. | many | TRBJ1-3 | TRBV5-1 | 16 | TGCGCCAGCAGCTTGGATTTTCTAAGCTCTGGAAACACCATATATTTT | CASSLDFLSSGNTIYF
TRBD2 | many | TRBJ2-7 | TRBV11-2 | 16 | TGTGCCAGCAGTTCATACTTAGCGGGACAAGGGACCGAGCAGTACTTC | CASSSYLAGQGTEQYF
TRBD2 | . | TRBJ2-3 | TRBV24-1 | 16 | TGTGCCACCAGTGATACCCCCGGGACTAGCGGGAGAACGCAGTATTTT | CATSDTPGTSGRTQYF
. | many | TRBJ2-2 | TRBV12-3/TRBV12-4 | 15 | TGTGCCAGCAGTCCTCCCGGGGGCGGGACCGGGGAGCTGTTTTTT | CASSPPGGGTGELFF
TRBD1 | many | TRBJ1-2 | TRBV28 | 13 | TGTGCCAGCGACAGGGGGGCCGGCTATGGCTACACCTTC | CASDRGAGYGYTF
. | many | TRBJ1-2 | TRBV12-3/TRBV12-4 | 14 | TGTGCCAGCAGTTCGACAGGTGGGCCCTATGGCTACACCTTC | CASSSTGGPYGYTF
. | . | TRBJ2-1 | TRBV25-1 | 14 | TGTGCCAGCAGTGAGGTGGGGGCGCTTAATGAGCAGTTCTTC | CASSEVGALNEQFF
. | many | TRBJ2-1 | TRBV30 | 14 | TGTGCCTGGGATACAGGGGGGGGCTACAATGAGCAGTTCTTC | CAWDTGGGYNEQFF
. | . | TRBJ2-3 | TRBV5-1 | 16 | TGCGCCAGCAGCTTTTCAGGGGGGCTCCCCACAGATACGCAGTATTTT | CASSFSGGLPTDTQYF
. | . | TRBJ2-7 | TRBV2 | 13 | TGTGCCAGCAGGGGAGAAACAGGGTACGAGCAGTACTTC | CASRGETGYEQYF
. | many | TRBJ2-3 | TRBV5-5 | 16 | TGTGCCAGCAGCCCGAGATTCACCCCTAGCACAGATACGCAGTATTTT | CASSPRFTPSTDTQYF
. | many | TRBJ2-7 | TRBV6-1 | 14 | TGTGCCAGCAGAGGAGGGGCCGGGGGCTACGAGCAGTACTTC | CASRGGAGGYEQYF
TRBD1 | . | TRBJ1-2 | TRBV3-1 | 15 | TGTGCCAGCAGCCAACCTACAGGGGGAAGATATGGCTACACCTTC | CASSQPTGGRYGYTF
TRBD2 | few | TRBJ2-4 | TRBV19 | 17 | TGTGCCAGTAGTAGTCGGCTAGCGGGAGTATCCAAAAACATTCAGTACTTC | CASSSRLAGVSKNIQYF
. | few | TRBJ1-1 | TRBV10-3 | 16 | TGTGCCATCAGTGAGAGGGGGGTTGGGGTTTCCACTGAAGCTTTCTTT | CAISERGVGVSTEAFF
TRBD2 | . | TRBJ2-3 | TRBV20-1 | 17 | TGCAGTGCTAGAGATGTAACGCCTAGCGGGTCCACAGATACGCAGTATTTT | CSARDVTPSGSTDTQYF
. | many | TRBJ2-7 | TRBV5-1 | 14 | TGCGCCAGCAGCTTGTCTGCCGGGTCCCCCGAGCAGTACTTC | CASSLSAGSPEQYF
. | . | TRBJ1-5 | TRBV20-1 | 13 | TGCAGTGCTAGAGGGGTGGTAAATCAGCCCCAGCATTTT | CSARGVVNQPQHF